This TCR beta chain was sequenced in a study of blood T cell repertoires in COVID-19. Whole-study context: PBMCs, B-cell-depleted T cells, or T cells provided the cDNA or gDNA that made up the material.

Original processing notes: Cell counts per sample came from amplifying reference gene primers. Method: immunoSEQ multiplex PCR; TCRdb's copy keeps in-frame clones and lacks some. V, J and clone size derive from that table, while D and trimming were established from the DNA sequence. The sample shows about 46,000 clones, about 84% of them seen only once. There are 14 residues in the CDR3. V lost 4 bases to trimming and J lost 8 bases; unmatched junction nucleotides: 8. Germline CDR1 is SGHRS and CDR2 is YFSETQ. This TCR came from a man in his sixties with acute or convalescent COVID-19. This chain joins TRBV5-1 and TRBJ1-4, with 7 nucleotides matching TRBD1. Material: peripheral blood. CDR3 in amino acids: CASSLLAGGEKLFF. Here the CDR3 DNA reads TGCGCCAGCAGCCTGCTGGCAGGGGGAGAAAAACTGTTTTTT.